These 26 T cell receptor beta chains originate from one sample sequenced in a study of blood T cell repertoires in COVID-19. The repertoire was sequenced with immunoSEQ multiplex PCR; TCRdb's copy has only in-frame clones and lacks some. The repertoire holds about 60,000 clones, with approximately 84% as singletons. The sequencing sample was made of peripheral blood. These receptors were taken from a human donor in a cohort sampled during active COVID-19.

The chain links TRBV7-3 to TRBJ2-3; 7 nucleotides agree with TRBD2. The germline gives CDR1 SGHTA, CDR2 FQGTGA. J lost 6 bases, V lost 2 bases, and 5 bases had no gene match. The CDR3 sequence is 14 residues long. The CDR3 DNA reads as TGTGCCAGCAGCTTATCAGCGGGAAGCGATACGCAGTATTTT. Protein sequence: CASSLSAGSDTQYF.

The chain links TRBV5-8 to TRBJ2-2, with TRBD1 as a possible D gene (5 bases). This CDR3 comprises 15 residues. V lost 5 bases, J lost 4 bases, and 15 bases lay in between. Germline lookup yields CDR1 SGHTS and CDR2 YDEGEE. In DNA, the CDR3 is TGTGCCAGCAGTCGGGCCAGGGTCGGCACCGGGGAGCTGTTTTTT. Translating gives CASSRARVGTGELFF.

The chain joins TRBV27 to TRBJ2-2; maybe TRBD1 (6 bases). Germline loops: CDR1 MNHEY, CDR2 SMNVEV (reference sequence). This CDR3 contains 15 residues. Trimming shortened V by 3 bases and J by 2 bases, and 10 bases separated the two germline ends. CDR3 nucleotide sequence: TGTGCCAGCAGTTTCCTGGGGGCTAACACCGGGGAGCTGTTTTTT. Translating it yields CASSFLGANTGELFF.

The chain has TRBV19 and TRBJ2-3; TRBD2 aligns across 10 bases. Germline lookup yields CDR1 LNHDA and CDR2 SQIVND (reference sequence). Trimming cost V 9 bases and J 0 bases; bases outside gene matches: 3. This CDR3 has 14 residues. CDR3 nucleotides: TGTGCCAGCAGAGCGGGGGGGAGCACAGATACGCAGTATTTT. Residues: CASRAGGSTDTQYF.

V gene TRBV6-1 combines with J gene TRBJ1-2; D unresolved. In germline, CDR1 is MNHNS, CDR2 SASEGT. CDR3 length equals 12 residues. V was cut by 3 bases and J by 7 bases, with 9 bases left in between. Here the CDR3 reads CASSEDFLGYTF. The DNA for the CDR3 is TGTGCCAGCAGTGAGGACTTTCTTGGCTACACCTTC.

The CDR3 DNA reads as TGTGCCCGGCAGGGTGGGGGGACCGGGGAGCTGTTTTTT. Its translation: CARQGGGTGELFF. The gene calls are TRBV6-5 and TRBJ2-2; maybe TRBD2 (6 bases). The length of the CDR3 is 13 residues. The ends were cut back, 11 bases at V and 5 bases at J, with 15 bases in the middle. CDR1 and CDR2 (germline): MNHEY, SVGAGI.

The chain couples TRBV28 to TRBJ1-5; possibly TRBD1 for D (6 bases). V lost 7 bases, J lost 2 bases, and 18 bases lay in between. The CDR3 spans 16 residues. CDR1 is MDHEN and CDR2 is SYDVKM in the germline V gene. CDR3 in DNA: TGTGCCAGCACCCCCCGGGGGGGGCCGGGCAATCAGCCCCAGCATTTT. Protein: CASTPRGGPGNQPQHF.

J is TRBJ1-2 and V is TRBV5-5, with 8 bases that match TRBD1. Trimming at V came to 0 bases and at J to 2 bases, leaving 6 bases not matched to a gene. Germline assignment: CDR1 SGHKS and CDR2 YYEKEE (reference sequence). The length of the CDR3 is 16 residues. The CDR3 spells CASSLGQGTINYGYTF. For the CDR3, the DNA is TGTGCCAGCAGCTTGGGACAGGGGACGATAAACTATGGCTACACCTTC.

The rearrangement joins TRBV19 to TRBJ1-2; D call uncertain. The V gene's germline CDR1 is LNHDA and CDR2 SQIVND (reference sequence). The CDR3 runs to 14 residues. Trimming took off 7 bases at V and 2 bases at J, with 14 bases between the two ends. In DNA, the CDR3 is TGTGCCAGTACGAGGCCCGATAGAAACTATGGCTACACCTTC. Residues: CASTRPDRNYGYTF. Together with reference TRBV19 and TRBJ1-2, the CDR3 gives the full variable domain: DGGITQSPKYLFRKEGQNVTLSCEQNLNHDAMYWYRQDPGQGLRLIYYSQIVNDFQKGDIAEGYSVSREKKESFPLTVTSAQKNPTAFYLCASTRPDRNYGYTFGSGTRLTVV.

This sequence joins TRBV11-2 and TRBJ2-7, with 8 bases matching TRBD1. This CDR3 is 15 amino acids long. Germline V gene sequence: CDR1 SGHAT, CDR2 FQNNGV. V trimming: 6 bases; J trimming: 5 bases; junction bases outside the gene matches: 12. The CDR3 bases are TGTGCCAGCAGGCGCGGGACAGGAGGGTTCGACGAGCAGTACTTC. Protein product: CASRRGTGGFDEQYF.

J is TRBJ2-3 and V is TRBV5-8; TRBD2 aligns across 7 bases. J lost 1 base, V lost 4 bases, and 6 bases had no gene match. Germline CDR1 SGHTS, CDR2 YDEGEE. CDR3 length equals 15 residues. CDR3: CASSRGEGGTDTQYF. DNA for the CDR3: TGTGCCAGCAGCCGGGGGGAGGGAGGCACAGATACGCAGTATTTT.

This clone was seen more than once but under ten times. V usage is TRBV4-1 and J usage is TRBJ2-1, with D unclear. Between the trimmed V and J ends, which lost 5 bases and 2 bases, there was a span of 16 bases. The germline V gene encodes CDR1 MGHRA and CDR2 YSYEKL. The CDR3 consists of 16 residues. The CDR3 DNA reads as TGCGCCAGCAGCTTAACGCGGATCCCCCCCTACAATGAGCAGTTCTTC. Translated, it gives CASSLTRIPPYNEQFF.

This clone was seen once. The V and J genes are TRBV7-2 and TRBJ2-7; TRBD1 might be the D (6 bases). The V end lost 0 bases, the J end lost 6 bases, and 15 bases lay between the germline ends. The germline CDR1 and CDR2 sequences are SGHTA and FQGNSA. CDR3 length: 15 amino acids. The CDR3 here is CASSLATGLGSEQYF. In DNA form, the CDR3 reads TGTGCCAGCAGCTTAGCGACAGGCCTAGGGAGCGAGCAGTACTTC.

A word on this clone: At one end the junction does not follow the germline gene, possibly because of a read error. This chain joins TRBV7-7 and TRBJ2-1; 8 nucleotides match TRBD2. Looked up from germline, CDR1 is SSHAT and CDR2 is FNYEAQ (reference sequence). This CDR3 spans 16 amino acids. The CDR3 loop is CASSVSIAGGINEQFF. CDR3 nucleotide sequence: TGTGCTAGCAGCGTCTCCATCGCGGGGGGTATAAATGAGCAGTTCTTC.

This sequence joins TRBV3-1 (or the pseudogene TRBV3-2) and TRBJ1-1, with a tentative D call TRBD1 (6 bases). The CDR3 contains 14 residues. Germline V lookup: CDR1 LGHDT, CDR2 YNNKEL (reference sequence). V dropped 4 bases and J dropped 4 bases, with 13 bases sitting between them. The DNA for the CDR3 is TGTGCCAGCAGCCCCACAGGGTACAGCACTGAAGCTTTCTTT. It specifies CASSPTGYSTEAFF.

The rearrangement joins TRBV2 to TRBJ2-2; TRBD2 agrees at 10 bases. CDR1 SNHLY and CDR2 FYNNEI come from the germline V gene. V lost 5 bases to trimming and J lost 3 bases; unmatched junction nucleotides: 9. This CDR3 is built from 17 residues. CDR3 sequence: CASSYNPLAGDTGELFF. The DNA of the CDR3 is TGTGCCAGCAGTTACAATCCTCTAGCGGGAGACACCGGGGAGCTGTTTTTT.

This chain connects TRBV10-1 to TRBJ1-5, with 11 bases aligning to TRBD1. Trimming took 6 bases from V and 6 from J; bases not matched to a gene: 4. The CDR3 spans 14 residues. Per the germline V gene, CDR1 is WNHNN and CDR2 is SYGVQD (reference sequence). The CDR3 nucleotides read TGCGCCAGCAGGGACAGGGGGCTGGGTCAGCCCCAGCATTTT. Translation: CASRDRGLGQPQHF.

This chain links TRBV7-8 with TRBJ2-3; 8 positions match TRBD2. V lost 8 bases and J lost 5; bases outside the gene matches: 9. The CDR3 extends over 14 amino acids. Looked up from germline, CDR1 is SGHVS and CDR2 is FQNEAQ. The CDR3 DNA follows: TGTGCCAGCGGTGGCAGCGGGAGTTTAGATACGCAGTATTTT. Protein: CASGGSGSLDTQYF.

CDR3 amino acids: CASSLDGGLGEQYF. In nucleotides, the CDR3 is TGTGCCAGCAGCTTAGATGGTGGACTAGGGGAGCAGTACTTC. The chain joins TRBV13 to TRBJ2-7; TRBD2 aligns across 7 bases. Germline trimming cut 1 base from V and 7 bases from J; bases unmatched to any gene: 7. Germline CDR1 and CDR2: PRHDT and FYEKMQ (reference sequence). This CDR3 contains 14 residues.

The chain links TRBV21-1 to TRBJ1-6; the D call in the table, TRBD1, was not verified against the DNA. TRBV21-1 is termed a pseudogene. The CDR3 is made up of 13 amino acids. The CDR3: CASRRTSNSPLHF. CDR3 sequence (DNA): TGTGCCAGCAGACGTACATCAAATTCACCCCTCCACTTT.

Here the CDR3 reads CASSDPGLAGGRGQYF. For the CDR3, the DNA is TGTGCCAGCAGTGACCCGGGACTAGCGGGAGGCCGGGGGCAGTATTTT. The gene calls are TRBV25-1 and TRBJ2-3; 15 positions agree with TRBD2. The ends lost 3 bases at V and 11 bases at J; junction bases unmatched: 9. CDR1 and CDR2 (germline): MGHDK, SYGVNS. This CDR3 spans 16 amino acids.

The chain links TRBV2 to TRBJ1-5; maybe TRBD1 (5 bases). Trimming removed 4 bases from V and 6 bases from J, with 13 bases in between. CDR1 SNHLY and CDR2 FYNNEI come from the germline V gene. The CDR3 runs 14 residues. The CDR3 is CASSVHRGSQPQHF. The CDR3 region has the DNA TGTGCCAGCAGTGTGCACCGGGGGTCTCAGCCCCAGCATTTT.

The chain carries TRBV12-3 or TRBV12-4 and TRBJ1-1; unclear D gene. Trimming stripped 5 bases from V and 10 bases from J, with 11 bases between. The CDR3 is made up of 11 amino acids. This chain's CDR3 is CASSPVNIAFF. Here the CDR3 DNA reads TGTGCCAGCAGTCCCGTTAACATAGCTTTCTTT.

J is TRBJ1-1 and V is TRBV11-3, with 7 positions matching TRBD1. Looked up from germline, CDR1 is SGHNT and CDR2 is YENEEA. This CDR3 spans 12 amino acids. V shed 5 bases and J 8 bases; nucleotides not matched to a gene: 5. The CDR3 DNA is TGTGCCAGCAGCCGTCGGGACAGAGAAGCTTTCTTT. Its translation is CASSRRDREAFF. Looking up the rest from reference TRBV11-3 and TRBJ1-1 gives the full variable domain: EAGVVQSPRYKIIEKKQPVAFWCNPISGHNTLYWYLQNLGQGPELLIRYENEEAVDDSQLPKDRFSAERLKGVDSTLKIQPAELGDSAVYLCASSRRDREAFFGQGTRLTVV.

The V and J genes are TRBV11-3 and TRBJ2-1, with 7 bases identical to TRBD1. CDR3 size: 15 residues. V was pared by 5 bases and J by 9 bases, with 13 bases of the junction left unmatched. Germline CDR1 SGHNT, CDR2 YENEEA. The CDR3 DNA reads as TGTGCCAGCAGCCCCTCAGGGGGAAGGTTGAGTGAGCAGTTCTTC. Protein sequence: CASSPSGGRLSEQFF. The variable domain in full, completed from reference TRBV11-3 and TRBJ2-1, reads EAGVVQSPRYKIIEKKQPVAFWCNPISGHNTLYWYLQNLGQGPELLIRYENEEAVDDSQLPKDRFSAERLKGVDSTLKIQPAELGDSAVYLCASSPSGGRLSEQFFGPGTRLTVL.

This chain joins TRBV21-1 and TRBJ1-2; TRBD1, the D gene given by the table, was not confirmed from the DNA. TRBV21-1 is reported as a pseudogene. This CDR3 contains 16 residues. The CDR3 nucleotides are TGTGCCACCAGCCCCTTGCCGGGACAGGGGAACTATGGCTACACCTTC. This gives the protein CATSPLPGQGNYGYTF.